The 25 T cell receptor beta chains below were found in one sample sequenced in a study of long-term antiretroviral therapy in people with HIV. Researchers report immunoSEQ v3.0 was run at survey level. Data came from immunoSEQ multiplex PCR; TCRdb stores just in-frame clones and leaves some out. The table records about 41,000 clones, about 95% of them present only once. The sample consisted of unsorted PBMCs, taken just over 9 years after starting antiretroviral therapy. The receptors were sampled from a man younger than 40 with HIV.

The rearrangement uses TRBV27 and TRBJ1-6, with D possibly being TRBD1 (5 bases). The V gene lost 4 bases and the J gene lost 0 bases, with 13 bases spanning the gap. CDR1 MNHEY and CDR2 SMNVEV come from the germline V gene (reference sequence). The CDR3 covers 17 residues. The CDR3 bases are TGTGCCAGCAGTTGGGACGCCCGAAGCTCCTATAATTCACCCCTCCACTTT. It codes for CASSWDARSSYNSPLHF.

The chain uses TRBV28 and TRBJ2-3, with 10 bases lining up with TRBD2. The CDR3 runs to 14 residues. J was trimmed by 6 bases and V by 6 bases; bases with no gene match: 6. Germline V gene sequence: CDR1 MDHEN, CDR2 SYDVKM. CDR3 sequence reads: CASRASGGSDTQYF. CDR3 nucleotides: TGTGCCAGCAGGGCTAGCGGGGGTTCTGATACGCAGTATTTT.

The gene calls are TRBV7-8 and TRBJ2-2, with 10 bases lining up with TRBD2. This CDR3 is 18 amino acids long. Germline values: CDR1 SGHVS, CDR2 FQNEAQ. Trimming cost V 5 bases and J 1 base; bases outside gene matches: 10. The CDR3 sequence: CASSAINLAGGNTGELFF. For the CDR3, the DNA is TGTGCCAGCAGCGCAATAAACTTAGCGGGGGGGAACACCGGGGAGCTGTTTTTT.

J is TRBJ2-2 and V is TRBV27; D not resolved. Trimming took 8 bases from V and 6 from J, leaving 10 bases between them. Germline V gene sequence: CDR1 MNHEY, CDR2 SMNVEV (reference sequence). The CDR3 has 12 residues. The CDR3 here is CASRSVPGELFF. DNA of the CDR3: TGTGCCAGCCGGAGCGTTCCCGGGGAGCTGTTTTTT.

The chain couples TRBV6-1 to TRBJ1-2, with 8 bases that match TRBD1. Germline CDR1 reads MNHNS; CDR2 reads SASEGT. The V and J ends lost 1 base and 6 bases, in that order; junction bases with no gene match: 4. The CDR3 is 14 residues long. CDR3 nucleotide sequence: TGTGCCAGCAGTGAAGGGTGGGACAGGCATGGCTACACCTTC. Amino acid sequence: CASSEGWDRHGYTF.

This chain joins TRBV28 and TRBJ2-7; the match to TRBD1 covers 9 bases. Trimming took 5 bases from V and 6 from J; bases not matched to a gene: 5. CDR1 MDHEN and CDR2 SYDVKM come from the germline V gene. This CDR3 has 13 amino acids. The CDR3 protein is CASSMTGGGEQYF. CDR3 in DNA: TGTGCCAGCAGTATGACAGGGGGAGGCGAGCAGTACTTC.

The genes are TRBV30 and TRBJ1-1; D is unclear. CDR3 length: 10 residues. Germline V gives CDR1 GTSNPN, CDR2 SVGIG (reference sequence). The V end was cut by 5 bases, the J end by 3 bases, with 4 bases between. CDR3 nucleotide sequence: TGTGCCTGGGCCCACACTGAAGCTTTCTTT. It codes for CAWAHTEAFF.

The rearrangement uses TRBV19 and TRBJ1-5; maybe TRBD1 (6 bases). Trimming left V 7 bases short and J 7 bases short, with 17 bases between. Germline CDR1 and CDR2: LNHDA and SQIVND (reference sequence). CDR3 size: 14 residues. CDR3 loop: CASTGSGGRQPQHF. The CDR3 DNA reads as TGTGCCAGTACAGGCTCGGGGGGCCGCCAGCCCCAGCATTTT.

The CDR3, as DNA: TGTGCCAGCACTAAAGTGAACACTGAAGCTTTCTTT. It translates to CASTKVNTEAFF. The chain carries TRBV5-6 and TRBJ1-1; D not certain. The CDR3 has 12 residues. Trimming took 6 bases from V and 0 from J, leaving 6 bases between them. The germline CDR1 and CDR2 sequences are SGHDT and YYEEEE.

The V call is TRBV7-6, the J call TRBJ2-6; D possibly uses TRBD1 or TRBD2 (5 bases each). The germline V gene encodes CDR1 SGHVS and CDR2 FNYEAQ. The CDR3 loop spans 17 amino acids. V lost 5 bases and J 0 bases, leaving 14 bases between the germline ends. This chain's CDR3 is CASSNPGRTSGANVLTF. In DNA form, the CDR3 reads TGTGCCAGCAGCAACCCGGGACGGACCTCTGGGGCCAACGTCCTGACTTTC.

V usage is TRBV27 and J usage is TRBJ2-7; D not certain. The CDR3 has 13 amino acids. V dropped 0 bases and J dropped 5 bases, with 8 bases sitting between them. Per germline, CDR1 MNHEY and CDR2 SMNVEV (reference sequence). The CDR3 here is CASSLSEWDEQYF. The CDR3 DNA sequence: TGTGCCAGCAGTTTATCAGAGTGGGACGAGCAGTACTTC.

The chain links TRBV27 to TRBJ2-5; weak D call: TRBD2 (6 bases). CDR1 and CDR2 (germline): MNHEY, SMNVEV (reference sequence). This CDR3 contains 15 residues. V gave up 8 bases and J gave up 5 bases, with 21 bases separating them. For the CDR3, the DNA is TGTGCCAGCGTTAGCGGTCGGGGCAGGCGGGAGACCCAGTACTTC. It translates to CASVSGRGRRETQYF.

This clone showed up just once. This chain connects TRBV9 to TRBJ2-2; 9 nucleotides align to TRBD2. Germline CDR1 SGDLS, CDR2 YYNGEE. The CDR3 length is 15 residues. Trimming took 4 bases from V and 1 from J; bases not matched to a gene: 2. The chain's CDR3 is CASSLRGGNTGELFF. CDR3 DNA: TGTGCCAGCAGCTTGCGGGGGGGGAACACCGGGGAGCTGTTTTTT.

The CDR3 DNA follows: TGCGCCAGCAGCCAACTCCCGGGACAGGGGGGATACGAGCAGTACTTC. Translating it yields CASSQLPGQGGYEQYF. The chain employs TRBV4-1 and TRBJ2-7, with 11 bases that match TRBD1. With V trimmed by 2 bases and J by 4 bases, 7 bases remained unmatched. The CDR3 covers 16 residues. The germline V gene has CDR1 MGHRA and CDR2 YSYEKL.

V usage is TRBV4-1 and J usage is TRBJ1-2, with a possible D match to TRBD1 (5 bases). This CDR3 comprises 14 residues. The germline gives CDR1 MGHRA, CDR2 YSYEKL. The V end was cut by 2 bases, the J end by 6 bases, with 13 bases between. CDR3 in amino acids: CASSQLGARDGYTF. The CDR3 DNA follows: TGCGCCAGCAGCCAACTAGGGGCCCGGGATGGCTACACCTTC.

The chain employs TRBV18 and TRBJ1-2; 7 bases are a match to TRBD1. The junction had 7 bases not matched to a gene; V was cut back by 6 bases and J by 6 bases. This CDR3 contains 13 residues. The germline gives CDR1 KGHSH, CDR2 LQKENI. The CDR3: CASSLRDSDGYTF. The CDR3 nucleotides read TGTGCCAGCTCTCTCCGGGACAGCGATGGCTACACCTTC.

The rearrangement links TRBV7-3 to TRBJ1-1; unclear D gene. V lost 5 bases and J 3 bases, leaving 10 bases between the germline ends. The CDR3 runs to 13 residues. Germline V gene data show CDR1 as SGHTA and CDR2 as FQGTGA. The CDR3 nucleotides read TGTGCCAGCAGCACTTATAGGGACACTGAAGCTTTCTTT. It translates to CASSTYRDTEAFF.

The chain combines TRBV5-4 with TRBJ2-4; perhaps D is TRBD1 or TRBD2 (5 bases each). The CDR3 totals 14 residues. Germline-derived CDR1 and CDR2 are SGHNT and YYREEE (reference sequence). Trimming removed 0 bases at V and 8 bases at J, with 12 bases between. CDR3 nucleotides: TGTGCCAGCAGCTTGGGGGGGATGGGAGACATTCAGTACTTC. Translated: CASSLGGMGDIQYF.

This chain uses TRBV28 with TRBJ1-2; D is possibly TRBD1 (5 bases). CDR1 is MDHEN, CDR2 SYDVKM, per germline. The CDR3 totals 13 residues. Between the trimmed V and J ends, which lost 5 bases and 8 bases, there was a span of 15 bases. CDR3 sequence (DNA): TGTGCCAGCAGTCTTGAACAGGCTATGGGCTACACCTTC. This sequence encodes CASSLEQAMGYTF.

This clone was observed a handful of times. The chain is built from TRBV27 and TRBJ2-3; possibly TRBD2 for D (5 bases). Germline V lookup: CDR1 MNHEY, CDR2 SMNVEV (reference sequence). V was cut by 7 bases and J by 4 bases, with 18 bases left in between. There are 15 residues in the CDR3. DNA of the CDR3: TGTGCCAGCACTCGTAACGTCCGTAGCGCAGATACGCAGTATTTT. The encoded protein is CASTRNVRSADTQYF.

The gene calls are TRBV6-4 and TRBJ1-5; D may be TRBD1 (6 bases). V was cut by 3 bases and J by 2 bases, with 8 bases left in between. Germline V gene lookup returns CDR1 MRHNA and CDR2 SNTAGT. CDR3 length equals 14 residues. The CDR3 coding sequence is TGTGCCAGCAGTGAACAGGGCGGCAATCAGCCCCAGCATTTT. This gives the protein CASSEQGGNQPQHF.

This clone has only one observation. V is TRBV7-3 and J is TRBJ1-5; D is unclear. The CDR3 has 13 residues. Germline CDR1 is SGHTA and CDR2 is FQGTGA. The V and J ends lost 8 bases and 4 bases respectively, with 12 bases between them. The chain's CDR3 is CASAEGRNQPQHF. DNA for the CDR3: TGTGCCAGCGCGGAGGGAAGAAATCAGCCCCAGCATTTT.

V gene TRBV27 combines with J gene TRBJ1-5, with D unresolved. This CDR3 spans 13 amino acids. Germline CDR1 and CDR2: MNHEY and SMNVEV (reference sequence). Between the trimmed V and J ends, which lost 6 bases and 6 bases, there was a span of 12 bases. CDR3 sequence reads: CASRISWSQPQHF. DNA of the CDR3: TGTGCCAGCAGGATCTCTTGGAGTCAGCCCCAGCATTTT.

The V call is TRBV7-8, the J call TRBJ2-2; 8 bases align to TRBD1. The V segment lost 3 bases and the J segment 4 bases; nucleotides outside the gene matches: 1. Germline CDR1 SGHVS, CDR2 FQNEAQ. The CDR3 is made up of 14 amino acids. CDR3 bases: TGTGCCAGCAGCTTGACAGGGGCCACCGGGGAGCTGTTTTTT. Translating gives CASSLTGATGELFF.

The chain has TRBV28 and TRBJ1-3; D unresolved. The CDR3 is made up of 15 amino acids. CDR1 and CDR2 (germline): MDHEN, SYDVKM. The V and J ends lost 6 bases and 0 bases respectively, with 12 bases between them. CDR3 DNA: TGTGCCAGCAGGATAGACGCGGACTCTGGAAACACCATATATTTT. Its translation is CASRIDADSGNTIYF.